The 8 T cell receptor beta chains listed next were all sequenced from one sample in a study of T cell responses to AZD1222 COVID-19 vaccine (dated by TCRdb to about 2021). Libraries came from the immunoSEQ multiplex PCR assay. TCRdb mirrors the immuneACCESS table, restricted to in-frame sequences. Some clones are absent from its copies; in checked studies, under half trace to an unresolved V gene, and the reason for the others is unknown. In this sample the table shows 54,000 or so clones, about 87% of which occur a single time. The ten largest account for about 15% of the sample. Explained via the paper, the time point label denotes: baseline before first vaccination. This specimen consisted of peripheral blood, obtained on day 0 of AZD1222 vaccination. These receptors were taken from an adult in good health.

The chain links TRBV25-1 to TRBJ2-5; maybe TRBD2 (5 bases). Germline V gene data show CDR1 as MGHDK and CDR2 as SYGVNS. This CDR3 comprises 15 residues. V lost 3 bases to trimming and J lost 3 bases, with 14 bases between them. CDR3 residues: CASSDQDLFKETQYF. DNA for the CDR3: TGTGCCAGCAGTGACCAGGACTTGTTTAAAGAGACCCAGTACTTC.

The chain carries TRBV18 and TRBJ1-2, with 9 bases that match TRBD1. Looked up from germline, CDR1 is KGHSH and CDR2 is LQKENI. The CDR3 runs 14 residues. The trim removed 6 bases at V and 6 bases at J, leaving 8 bases unmatched. The CDR3 loop reads CASSLGTGNNGYTF. The CDR3 nucleotides are TGTGCCAGCTCCCTTGGGACAGGGAACAATGGCTACACCTTC.

A single count supports this clone. The V and J genes are TRBV7-2 and TRBJ2-7; 9 nucleotides line up with TRBD1. There are 14 residues in the CDR3. Germline trimming cut 3 bases from V and 4 bases from J; bases unmatched to any gene: 4. In germline, CDR1 is SGHTA, CDR2 FQGNSA. The CDR3 region has the DNA TGTGCCAGCAGCTTGATCGGACAGGGGTACGAGCAGTACTTC. Amino acids: CASSLIGQGYEQYF. Looking up the rest from reference TRBV7-2 and TRBJ2-7 gives the full variable domain: GAGVSQSPSNKVTEKGKDVELRCDPISGHTALYWYRQSLGQGLEFLIYFQGNSAPDKSGLPSDRFSAERTGGSVSTLTIQRTQQEDSAVYLCASSLIGQGYEQYFGPGTRLTVT.

The chain employs TRBV15 and TRBJ1-1, with 7 bases fitting TRBD1. In germline, CDR1 is LNHNV, CDR2 YYDKDF (reference sequence). The length of the CDR3 is 15 residues. The J segment lost 6 bases and the V segment lost 5 bases, leaving 12 bases of the junction unmatched. CDR3 residues: CATSEMGRGDPEAFF. The DNA of the CDR3 is TGTGCCACCAGCGAGATGGGCAGGGGGGACCCTGAAGCTTTCTTT. Filled out from reference TRBV15 and TRBJ1-1, the complete variable domain reads DAMVIQNPRYQVTQFGKPVTLSCSQTLNHNVMYWYQQKSSQAPKLLFHYYDKDFNNEADTPDNFQSRRPNTSFCFLDIRSPGLGDTAMYLCATSEMGRGDPEAFFGQGTRLTVV.

Details on this clone: Sequence at one end of the junction differs from germline and may be a read error. The V and J genes are TRBV7-7 and TRBJ2-7, with TRBD2 identical over 7 bases. The CDR3 extends over 15 amino acids. CDR1 and CDR2 from the germline V gene are SSHAT and FNYEAQ (reference sequence). The DNA of the CDR3 is TGTGCTAGCAGTTTTCGGGTGCGGGAGACGTACGAGCAGTACTTC. Translated, it gives CASSFRVRETYEQYF.

V and J are TRBV29-1 and TRBJ2-1; 9 bases align to TRBD2. V lost 7 bases, J lost 8 bases, and 12 bases stayed unmatched. The length of the CDR3 is 14 residues. Germline CDR1 reads SQVTM; CDR2 reads ANQGSEA. In DNA, the CDR3 is TGCAGCGCCCCGAGGGCGGGAGGGCCCTATGAGCAGTTCTTC. It encodes CSAPRAGGPYEQFF.

In its sample, this clone was seen a few times. The rearrangement joins TRBV7-3 to TRBJ1-3; D gene unclear. The ends were cut back, 1 base at V and 0 bases at J, with 1 base in the middle. Germline-derived CDR1 and CDR2 are SGHTA and FQGTGA. The CDR3 is 13 amino acids. The CDR3 coding sequence is TGTGCCAGCAGCTTAAACTCTGGAAACACCATATATTTT. This gives the protein CASSLNSGNTIYF.

The chain uses TRBV3-1 (or the pseudogene TRBV3-2) and TRBJ1-5; perhaps TRBD1 as D (5 bases). V was trimmed by 4 bases and J by 6 bases, leaving 10 bases between them. CDR1 is LGHDT, CDR2 YNNKEL, per germline (reference sequence). The CDR3 totals 13 residues. CDR3 sequence reads: CASSPLGGQPQHF. As DNA, the CDR3 is TGTGCCAGCAGCCCCCTCGGGGGTCAGCCCCAGCATTTT.